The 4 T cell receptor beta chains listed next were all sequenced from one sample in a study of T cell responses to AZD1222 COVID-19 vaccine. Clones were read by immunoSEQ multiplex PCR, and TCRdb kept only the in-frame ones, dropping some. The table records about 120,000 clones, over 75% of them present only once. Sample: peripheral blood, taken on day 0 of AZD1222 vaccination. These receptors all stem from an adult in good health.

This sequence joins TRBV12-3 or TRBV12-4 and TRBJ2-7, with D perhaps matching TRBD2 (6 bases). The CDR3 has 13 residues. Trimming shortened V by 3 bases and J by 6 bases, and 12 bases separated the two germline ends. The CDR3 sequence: CASSFPGGSEQYF. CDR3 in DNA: TGTGCCAGCAGTTTTCCCGGGGGTAGCGAGCAGTACTTC.

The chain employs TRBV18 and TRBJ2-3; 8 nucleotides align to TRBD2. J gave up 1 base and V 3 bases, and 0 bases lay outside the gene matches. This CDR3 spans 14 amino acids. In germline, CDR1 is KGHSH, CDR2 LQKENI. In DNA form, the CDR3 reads TGTGCCAGCTCACCTAGCGGGGGCACAGATACGCAGTATTTT. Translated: CASSPSGGTDTQYF.

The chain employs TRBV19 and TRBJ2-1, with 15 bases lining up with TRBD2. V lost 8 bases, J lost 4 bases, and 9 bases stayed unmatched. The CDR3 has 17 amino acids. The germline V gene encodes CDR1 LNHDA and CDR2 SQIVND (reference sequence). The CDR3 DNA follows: TGTGCCAGTTTGGGACTAGCGGGAGGCGAATCTTACAATGAGCAGTTCTTC. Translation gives CASLGLAGGESYNEQFF.

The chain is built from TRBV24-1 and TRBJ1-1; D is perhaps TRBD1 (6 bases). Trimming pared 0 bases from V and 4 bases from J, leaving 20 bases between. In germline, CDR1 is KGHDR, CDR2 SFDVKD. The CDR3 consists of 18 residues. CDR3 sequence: CATSDLHGGPTNSTEAFF. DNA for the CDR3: TGTGCCACCAGTGATTTGCATGGGGGCCCGACGAATAGCACTGAAGCTTTCTTT.